The present T cell receptor (beta chain) was sequenced within a study of blood T cell repertoires in COVID-19. As for the study in general: Sites across the United States, Italy and Spain contributed samples from acute and convalescent COVID-19. From T cells, B-cell-depleted T cells, or PBMCs came the material, which was cDNA or gDNA.

This CDR3 contains 17 residues. Germline trimming cut 2 bases from V and 5 bases from J; bases unmatched to any gene: 5. Germline CDR1 reads MNHEY; CDR2 reads SMNVEV (reference sequence). In the study's own analysis: Reference gene primer amplification gave estimated nucleated cell counts. Here immunoSEQ multiplex PCR was the method, and the copy in TCRdb shows in-frame clones only, minus some. The DNA gave D and trimming, while V, J and clone size come from that table. Of about 79,000 clones in the sample, about 89% were seen once. This TCR was recovered from a man between 65 and 79 years old with active or convalescent COVID-19. The genes are TRBV27 and TRBJ2-1, with 14 bases fitting TRBD2. The sequenced sample was peripheral blood. The DNA for the CDR3 is TGTGCCAGCAGTTTAGGGACTAGCGGGAGTGCTCACAATGAGCAGTTCTTC. Amino acids: CASSLGTSGSAHNEQFF.